Each of the 23 T cell receptor beta chains below was sequenced from the same sample in a study of T cell responses to AZD1222 COVID-19 vaccine. Assay: immunoSEQ multiplex PCR; the TCRdb copy retains only in-frame clones and omits some. The sample comprises 100,000 or so clones, 90% to 95% of which are singletons, and about 2.2% rests with the top ten. The material sequenced was peripheral blood, taken on day 0 of AZD1222 vaccination. These receptors were taken from an adult in good health.

CDR3 amino acids: CSAGGEPQHF. The CDR3 nucleotides read TGCAGTGCTGGAGGCGAGCCCCAGCATTTT. The V call is TRBV20-1, the J call TRBJ1-5; D is unresolved. The CDR3 runs to 10 residues. The germline V and J ends were trimmed by 5 bases and 8 bases, with 7 bases remaining between them. Germline CDR1 is DFQATT and CDR2 is SNEGSKA (reference sequence).

V and J are TRBV7-9 and TRBJ2-7, with D maybe TRBD1 (6 bases). CDR1 is SEHNR and CDR2 is FQNEAQ in the germline V gene (reference sequence). V was shortened by 1 base and J by 6 bases, with 13 bases between the two germline ends. This CDR3 has 14 amino acids. CDR3 bases: TGTGCCAGCAGCTTAGGGGACACCTCAGGCGAGCAGTACTTC. It codes for CASSLGDTSGEQYF.

The chain joins TRBV9 to TRBJ1-3, with D possibly matching TRBD1 (5 bases). Trimming took off 3 bases at V and 4 bases at J, with 11 bases between the two ends. Germline values: CDR1 SGDLS, CDR2 YYNGEE. The CDR3 spans 14 residues. The CDR3 region is CASSEGSPGNTIYF. In nucleotides, the CDR3 is TGTGCCAGCAGCGAGGGGAGCCCCGGAAACACCATATATTTT.

J is TRBJ2-5 and V is TRBV28, with 7 bases lining up with TRBD1. There are 15 residues in the CDR3. J gave up 1 base and V 5 bases, and 7 bases lay outside the gene matches. The germline V gene has CDR1 MDHEN and CDR2 SYDVKM. CDR3 nucleotides: TGTGCCAGCAGTACAACAGGGGATGGCCAAGAGACCCAGTACTTC. Translated: CASSTTGDGQETQYF.

This chain connects TRBV30 to TRBJ2-1; no clear D gene. Germline assignment: CDR1 GTSNPN and CDR2 SVGIG (reference sequence). The V end was cut by 0 bases, the J end by 3 bases, with 9 bases between. The CDR3 is 14 residues long. CDR3 bases: TGTGCCTGGAGTGTAGTGGGTATCTACAATGAGCAGTTCTTC. It specifies CAWSVVGIYNEQFF.

The rearrangement uses TRBV2 and TRBJ2-2; the D is unclear. CDR1 and CDR2 (germline): SNHLY, FYNNEI. Trimming left V 3 bases short and J 7 bases short, with 6 bases between. The CDR3 consists of 12 residues. CDR3 in amino acids: CASSEDRGELFF. The DNA for the CDR3 is TGTGCCAGCAGTGAGGACCGCGGGGAGCTGTTTTTT. Combining the CDR3 with reference TRBV2 and TRBJ2-2 gives the whole variable domain EPEVTQTPSHQVTQMGQEVILRCVPISNHLYFYWYRQILGQKVEFLVSFYNNEISEKSEIFDDQFSVERPDGSNFTLKIRSTKLEDSAMYFCASSEDRGELFFGEGSRLTVL.

The rearrangement joins TRBV4-1 to TRBJ1-5, with a tentative D call TRBD1 (6 bases). V was clipped by 0 bases and J by 7 bases, with 10 bases between them. The germline gives CDR1 MGHRA, CDR2 YSYEKL. CDR3 length equals 14 residues. CDR3 DNA: TGCGCCAGCAGCCAAGAAGGACAGCGACAGCCCCAGCATTTT. It translates to CASSQEGQRQPQHF.

This rearrangement joins TRBV18 to TRBJ1-4, with a tentative D call TRBD1 (5 bases). From germline, CDR1 is KGHSH and CDR2 LQKENI. The CDR3 runs to 15 residues. V was clipped by 2 bases and J by 7 bases, with 14 bases between them. CDR3 coding DNA: TGTGCCAGCTCACCATTACCGGGGCTGGGTGAAAAACTGTTTTTT. This codes for CASSPLPGLGEKLFF. Together with reference TRBV18 and TRBJ1-4, the CDR3 gives the full variable domain: NAGVMQNPRHLVRRRGQEARLRCSPMKGHSHVYWYRQLPEEGLKFMVYLQKENIIDESGMPKERFSAEFPKEGPSILRIQQVVRGDSAAYFCASSPLPGLGEKLFFGSGTQLSVL.

The DNA of the CDR3 is TGTGCCAGCAGTTACGGGGACAGGGGTATGAACACTGAAGCTTTCTTT. Protein: CASSYGDRGMNTEAFF. The chain carries TRBV6-5 and TRBJ1-1; 10 positions match TRBD1. The V gene's germline CDR1 is MNHEY and CDR2 SVGAGI. The junction had 3 bases not matched to a gene; V was cut back by 2 bases and J by 0 bases. CDR3 length: 16 residues.

This chain connects TRBV4-1 to TRBJ1-2, with TRBD1 matching over 12 bases. Germline CDR1 and CDR2: MGHRA and YSYEKL. Germline trimming cut 4 bases from V and 6 bases from J; bases unmatched to any gene: 9. There are 16 residues in the CDR3. The CDR3 region has the DNA TGCGCCAGCAGCCCCCCCGGGACAGGGGGCCTAAATGGCTACACCTTC. Translating gives CASSPPGTGGLNGYTF.

The chain uses TRBV4-1 and TRBJ1-5; 7 bases align to TRBD1. CDR3 size: 14 residues. With 4 bases clipped from V and 6 bases from J, the junction kept 6 bases outside the gene matches. Germline V gene sequence: CDR1 MGHRA, CDR2 YSYEKL. The CDR3 protein is CASSLRTGGQPQHF. For the CDR3, the DNA is TGCGCCAGCAGCCTACGGACAGGCGGTCAGCCCCAGCATTTT.

The chain couples TRBV5-5 to TRBJ1-4; TRBD1 might be the D (6 bases). This CDR3 region has 13 residues. With 4 bases removed from V and 7 bases from J, the gap between germline ends came to 11 bases. Germline V gives CDR1 SGHKS, CDR2 YYEKEE (reference sequence). CDR3 protein: CASSLGTFEKLFF. CDR3 nucleotides: TGTGCCAGCAGCCTCGGGACATTTGAAAAACTGTTTTTT.

This clone was recorded once. The chain carries TRBV5-6 and TRBJ1-4; D gene uncertain. Deletions cut 0 bases from V and 3 bases from J, with 9 bases between. Germline CDR1 and CDR2: SGHDT and YYEEEE. The CDR3 length is 15 residues. The CDR3 here is CASSLAGYANEKLFF. In nucleotides, the CDR3 is TGTGCCAGCAGCTTGGCTGGGTATGCTAATGAAAAACTGTTTTTT.

This clone came up once. V usage is TRBV27 and J usage is TRBJ1-2; D not certain. Trimming took off 7 bases at V and 7 bases at J, with 13 bases between the two ends. Germline V lookup: CDR1 MNHEY, CDR2 SMNVEV (reference sequence). The CDR3 totals 12 residues. This chain's CDR3 is CASTIGLTGYTF. CDR3 nucleotide sequence: TGTGCCAGCACCATAGGCCTGACTGGCTACACCTTC.

This chain joins TRBV7-2 and TRBJ2-2; 9 positions agree with TRBD2. Per the germline V gene, CDR1 is SGHTA and CDR2 is FQGNSA. J lost 0 bases, V lost 0 bases, and 8 bases had no gene match. The CDR3 spans 19 residues. This CDR3 is CASSLAWASGDSNTGELFF. CDR3 nucleotide sequence: TGTGCCAGCAGCTTAGCATGGGCTAGCGGGGATTCGAACACCGGGGAGCTGTTTTTT.

J is TRBJ2-3 and V is TRBV6-6, with a possible D match to TRBD2 (6 bases). The CDR3 runs to 13 residues. The germline gives CDR1 MNHNY, CDR2 SVGAGI (reference sequence). V dropped 8 bases and J dropped 3 bases, with 12 bases sitting between them. CDR3 sequence reads: CASRGTTTDTQYF. For the CDR3, the DNA is TGTGCCAGCCGGGGGACGACTACAGATACGCAGTATTTT.

The chain recombines TRBV5-4 with TRBJ2-2; D perhaps matches TRBD2 (6 bases). V was trimmed by 3 bases and J by 6 bases, leaving 15 bases between them. Germline V gives CDR1 SGHNT, CDR2 YYREEE (reference sequence). The CDR3 totals 15 residues. The chain's CDR3 is CASSSDYLSPGELFF. CDR3 in DNA: TGTGCCAGCAGCTCGGACTACCTCTCCCCCGGGGAGCTGTTTTTT.

The rearrangement links TRBV24-1 to TRBJ2-2; 9 nucleotides line up with TRBD1. J was trimmed by 1 base and V by 3 bases; bases with no gene match: 5. CDR3 length equals 17 residues. The germline gives CDR1 KGHDR, CDR2 SFDVKD. CDR3 coding DNA: TGTGCCACCAGTGATGGGGGACAGGGAATGAACACCGGGGAGCTGTTTTTT. Its protein product is CATSDGGQGMNTGELFF.

The chain carries TRBV27 and TRBJ1-1; D ambiguous. CDR3 length: 13 amino acids. Germline V CDR1 and CDR2: MNHEY, SMNVEV (reference sequence). V lost 6 bases and J lost 0, with 8 bases in between. Here the CDR3 reads CASSSLMNTEAFF. The CDR3 nucleotides read TGTGCCAGCAGCTCCTTAATGAACACTGAAGCTTTCTTT.

This chain connects TRBV18 to TRBJ2-1; D remains unclear. The CDR3 has 15 residues. V lost 2 bases and J lost 7, with 15 bases in between. CDR1 and CDR2 from the germline V gene are KGHSH and LQKENI. The CDR3 sequence: CASSPGSGVGNEQFF. DNA of the CDR3: TGTGCCAGCTCACCAGGGTCTGGCGTGGGTAATGAGCAGTTCTTC.

The rearrangement links TRBV7-9 to TRBJ2-1; no clear D. Germline V lookup: CDR1 SEHNR, CDR2 FQNEAQ (reference sequence). This CDR3 is built from 11 residues. Trimming stripped 5 bases from V and 8 bases from J, with 7 bases between. CDR3 sequence (DNA): TGTGCCAGCAGCACCACCGATGAGCAGTTCTTC. Its translation is CASSTTDEQFF.

The chain recombines TRBV25-1 with TRBJ2-3; D unresolved. The length of the CDR3 is 12 residues. Germline CDR1 MGHDK, CDR2 SYGVNS. V lost 3 bases, J lost 3 bases, and 4 bases lay in between. CDR3 in DNA: TGTGCCAGCAGTGAGCGAACAGATACGCAGTATTTT. Residues: CASSERTDTQYF.

The chain uses TRBV7-2 and TRBJ2-5; 9 bases map to TRBD1. The CDR3 runs 16 residues. Germline V gene sequence: CDR1 SGHTA, CDR2 FQGNSA. V shed 5 bases and J 4 bases; nucleotides not matched to a gene: 11. CDR3 coding DNA: TGTGCCAGCAGCCCCTCCGGGACAGGGTCAGGAGAGACCCAGTACTTC. Protein product: CASSPSGTGSGETQYF. The variable domain in full, with the rest retrieved from reference TRBV7-2 and TRBJ2-5, is GAGVSQSPSNKVTEKGKDVELRCDPISGHTALYWYRQSLGQGLEFLIYFQGNSAPDKSGLPSDRFSAERTGGSVSTLTIQRTQQEDSAVYLCASSPSGTGSGETQYFGPGTRLLVL.